Below, 15 T cell receptor beta chains from the same sample are listed, as sequenced in a study of regulatory T cells in long-lasting Graves disease. Researchers made TCR beta libraries by using iRepertoire HTBI primers and running Arm-PCR on CDR3 regions. Each CDR3 protein gets one entry after TCRdb re-called the multiplex PCR reads with MiXCR. The sample has 350,000 to 550,000 distinct CDR3 sequences; more than 13% are singletons. Noted time point: newly diagnosed GD, antithyroid drugs for less than 3 months. The TCR library was made from RNA that had been extracted from PBMCs in TRIzol. These data were likewise used in another study, on T cells in Graves' hyperthyroidism and ophthalmopathy.

Sample: peripheral blood mononuclear cells (PBMCs), taken at new diagnosis, from a patient treated with antithyroid drugs. The receptors were sampled from a woman in her twenties or thirties with Graves disease.

V usage is TRBV20-1 and J usage is TRBJ2-2; D remains ambiguous. The CDR3 is 13 amino acids. The ends were cut back, 6 bases at V and 1 base at J, with 9 bases in the middle. Looked up from germline, CDR1 is DFQATT and CDR2 is SNEGSKA (reference sequence). CDR3 nucleotides: TGCAGTGCGAGGCTCCAGAACACCGGGGAGCTGTTTTTT. Its protein is CSARLQNTGELFF.

This clonotype was recorded many times. CDR3: CASRSLGLAGGAYEQYF. The CDR3 nucleotides are TGTGCCAGCAGATCCCTTGGACTAGCGGGGGGGGCCTACGAGCAGTACTTC. V usage is TRBV28 and J usage is TRBJ2-7; 15 nucleotides line up with TRBD2. This CDR3 region has 17 residues. In germline, CDR1 is MDHEN, CDR2 SYDVKM. Losses at the gene ends were 6 bases for V and 2 bases for J; bases not matched to a gene: 8.

This clonotype has a handful of counts. The chain uses TRBV2 and TRBJ1-6; 7 nucleotides line up with TRBD1. The germline V gene encodes CDR1 SNHLY and CDR2 FYNNEI. The CDR3 contains 14 residues. With V trimmed by 8 bases and J by 7 bases, 8 bases remained unmatched. As DNA, the CDR3 is TGTGCCAGCTCTAACAGGGGAGGAAATTCACCCCTCCACTTT. Amino acids: CASSNRGGNSPLHF.

The chain carries TRBV24-1 and TRBJ2-3; D is perhaps TRBD1 (5 bases). Germline V CDR1 and CDR2: KGHDR, SFDVKD. Trimming removed 9 bases at V and 4 bases at J, with 16 bases between. This CDR3 has 14 residues. The CDR3 sequence is CATGAGLNADTQYF. Here the CDR3 DNA reads TGTGCCACCGGGGCAGGGTTGAATGCAGATACGCAGTATTTT.

Note on this clonotype: An end of the junction does not agree with germline; a read error may underlie this. The CDR3: CAGSPGEGPYEQYF. The CDR3 coding sequence is TGTGCCGGCAGCCCGGGAGAGGGCCCCTACGAGCAGTACTTC. The chain uses TRBV7-6 and TRBJ2-7; TRBD2 is a possible D gene (6 bases). The CDR3 totals 14 residues. In germline, CDR1 is SGHVS, CDR2 FNYEAQ.

This clonotype was recorded a few times. The V gene is TRBV20-1, the J gene TRBJ2-2; maybe TRBD2 (6 bases). Per the germline V gene, CDR1 is DFQATT and CDR2 is SNEGSKA (reference sequence). This CDR3 spans 14 amino acids. V was cut by 3 bases and J by 8 bases, with 16 bases left in between. CDR3 sequence reads: CSARGILAGGELFF. For the CDR3, the DNA is TGCAGTGCTAGGGGGATCTTGGCGGGAGGGGAGCTGTTTTTT.

The chain links TRBV19 to TRBJ2-1, with D possibly TRBD2 on 6 matching bases. The CDR3 has 19 residues. V was clipped by 2 bases and J by 0 bases, with 20 bases between them. The germline V gene has CDR1 LNHDA and CDR2 SQIVND (reference sequence). CDR3 nucleotides: TGTGCCAGTAGTATAATAGCGGAAAGTGGGCCTCGCTCCTACAATGAGCAGTTCTTC. Translated: CASSIIAESGPRSYNEQFF.

This clonotype was counted at least ten times. This chain links TRBV5-6 with TRBJ2-5; 10 nucleotides align to TRBD1. The V and J ends lost 2 bases and 5 bases, in that order; junction bases with no gene match: 9. There are 16 residues in the CDR3. Germline V gene sequence: CDR1 SGHDT, CDR2 YYEEEE. The chain's CDR3 is CASSFSKTGGMETQYF. In DNA form, the CDR3 reads TGTGCCAGCAGCTTCTCTAAGACAGGGGGCATGGAGACCCAGTACTTC.

This clonotype was seen only a few times. The gene calls are TRBV9 and TRBJ2-2; D is ambiguous. Per the germline V gene, CDR1 is SGDLS and CDR2 is YYNGEE. This CDR3 comprises 14 residues. V was cut by 0 bases and J by 8 bases, with 11 bases left in between. The CDR3 sequence: CASSVGLDQGELFF. The CDR3 bases are TGTGCCAGCAGCGTAGGCCTAGATCAGGGGGAGCTGTTTTTT. The full variable domain, completed using reference TRBV9 and TRBJ2-2, is DSGVTQTPKHLITATGQRVTLRCSPRSGDLSVYWYQQSLDQGLQFLIQYYNGEERAKGNILERFSAQQFPDLHSELNLSSLELGDSALYFCASSVGLDQGELFFGEGSRLTVL.

This clonotype has more than one count but fewer than ten. The chain carries TRBV27 and TRBJ2-2; 7 bases are shared with TRBD2. The V segment lost 7 bases and the J segment 4 bases; nucleotides outside the gene matches: 9. The V gene's germline CDR1 is MNHEY and CDR2 SMNVEV (reference sequence). CDR3 length: 15 residues. The DNA of the CDR3 is TGTGCCAGCACTCGGGAGGCGGCGTCCACCGGGGAGCTGTTTTTT. Protein: CASTREAASTGELFF.

A remark on this clonotype: This may be a read error: a much more frequent sequence differs by one nucleotide. The genes are TRBV9 and TRBJ2-1, with TRBD2 matching over 8 bases. Per germline, CDR1 SGDLS and CDR2 YYNGEE. The CDR3 is made up of 14 amino acids. Germline trimming cut 3 bases from V and 10 bases from J; bases unmatched to any gene: 9. CDR3 nucleotide sequence: TGTGCCAGCAGCGCAACTAGCGGTTCCTACGAGCAGTTCTTC. This translates into CASSATSGSYEQFF.

This clonotype was recorded many times. The chain recombines TRBV5-1 with TRBJ2-7; D unresolved. There are 16 residues in the CDR3. V gave up 4 bases and J gave up 1 base, with 18 bases separating them. Germline assignment: CDR1 SGHRS and CDR2 YFSETQ. The CDR3 sequence is CASSPNLAAPSYEQYF. DNA for the CDR3: TGCGCCAGCAGCCCAAATTTAGCCGCACCTTCCTACGAGCAGTACTTC. The entire variable domain, with the rest obtained from reference TRBV5-1 and TRBJ2-7, is as follows: KAGVTQTPRYLIKTRGQQVTLSCSPISGHRSVSWYQQTPGQGLQFLFEYFSETQRNKGNFPGRFSGRQFSNSRSEMNVSTLELGDSALYLCASSPNLAAPSYEQYFGPGTRLTVT.

This clonotype has at least ten counts. CDR3 region: CASSLAGGLYTEAFF. CDR3 nucleotide sequence: TGTGCCAGCAGTCTGGCCGGAGGGTTATACACTGAAGCTTTCTTT. V gene TRBV2 combines with J gene TRBJ1-1, with D uncertain. This CDR3 is 15 amino acids long. Germline V gene sequence: CDR1 SNHLY, CDR2 FYNNEI. The V and J ends lost 5 bases and 3 bases respectively, with 16 bases between them.

This clonotype was detected many times. The chain uses TRBV2 and TRBJ1-1, with 9 bases lining up with TRBD1. This CDR3 is built from 17 residues. CDR1 and CDR2 (germline): SNHLY, FYNNEI. The trim removed 6 bases at V and 1 base at J, leaving 12 bases unmatched. The CDR3 DNA sequence: TGTGCCAGCAGAGTAACAGGGGGCGCAGTACCGAACACTGAAGCTTTCTTT. This gives the protein CASRVTGGAVPNTEAFF.

This clonotype appeared many times. The gene calls are TRBV27 and TRBJ1-5; 8 bases agree with TRBD1. V lost 2 bases and J lost 2; bases outside the gene matches: 2. The CDR3 is made up of 15 amino acids. Germline V gene sequence: CDR1 MNHEY, CDR2 SMNVEV (reference sequence). The CDR3 DNA follows: TGTGCCAGCAGTTTAACAGGGGGTGGCAATCAGCCCCAGCATTTT. It specifies CASSLTGGGNQPQHF.